What follows is one TCR beta chain and its context. What it binds is not known. V was clipped by 0 bases and J by 9 bases, with 15 bases between them. Germline V gene data show CDR1 as MNHEY and CDR2 as SVGAGI. This CDR3 has 15 amino acids. Assay: immunoSEQ multiplex PCR; the TCRdb copy retains only in-frame clones and omits some. The sample has 52,000 or so clones, approximately 91% seen once; the top ten hold around 1.5%. These data are taken from a study of OX40 agonist ivuxolimab in advanced cancers. Regarding the study as a whole: The study did not work out the antigen specificity of the expanded peripheral T cells.

The input for sequencing was CD4+ or CD8+ T cells sorted from blood, taken in a trial of the OX40 agonist ivuxolimab. V usage is TRBV6-5 and J usage is TRBJ1-5, with D maybe TRBD1 (5 bases). The clonotype comes from an adult with an advanced solid tumor such as melanoma, head and neck, liver or kidney cancer. The CDR3 DNA sequence: TGTGCCAGCAGTTACTCGATGGGGACGCCGGGGCCCCAGCATTTT. Protein sequence: CASSYSMGTPGPQHF.